One sample yielded the 29 T cell receptor beta chains listed below, sequenced in a study of beta chain features in type 1 diabetes. TCRB transcripts that were expressed got sequenced, as all of the isolated RNA had been reverse transcribed. TCRdb's copy holds only in-frame clones and misses some; the assay was immunoSEQ multiplex PCR. This table holds about 620,000 clones, roughly a sixth found once. Sequenced material: naive CD4+ T cells from blood. Receptor source: a man younger than 35 in good health.

The rearrangement links TRBV19 to TRBJ2-1; D assignment may be TRBD1 or TRBD2 (5 bases each). This CDR3 contains 11 residues. Germline V lookup: CDR1 LNHDA, CDR2 SQIVND (reference sequence). Trimming left V 5 bases short and J 9 bases short, with 8 bases between. The CDR3 bases are TGTGCCAGTAGTGTTGGGACTGAGCAGTTCTTC. It is translated as CASSVGTEQFF.

In this sample, this clone turned up a few times. The chain is built from TRBV7-2 and TRBJ2-4, with D perhaps TRBD1 or TRBD2 (5 bases each). The CDR3 length is 18 residues. Germline CDR1 SGHTA, CDR2 FQGNSA. The V gene lost 1 base and the J gene lost 3 bases, with 19 bases spanning the gap. The CDR3 here is CASSLGGYAGTGKNIQYF. The DNA for the CDR3 is TGTGCCAGCAGCTTAGGCGGCTACGCAGGGACCGGCAAAAACATTCAGTACTTC.

The CDR3 region has the DNA TGCGCCAGCAGCTTAACTAGAGGACTAACGGATGAGCAGTTCTTC. Its protein is CASSLTRGLTDEQFF. The chain has TRBV5-1 and TRBJ2-1, with D possibly matching TRBD2 (6 bases). CDR1 is SGHRS and CDR2 is YFSETQ in the germline V gene. Trimming cost V 2 bases and J 8 bases, with 17 bases left between them. The CDR3 length is 15 residues.

This clone was observed a handful of times. The V gene is TRBV7-3, the J gene TRBJ1-6, with a tentative D call TRBD1 (5 bases). Germline CDR1 reads SGHTA; CDR2 reads FQGTGA. Trimming left V 2 bases short and J 9 bases short, with 14 bases between. This CDR3 is built from 15 residues. The CDR3 sequence: CASSLGTARVSPLHF. The CDR3, as DNA: TGTGCCAGCAGCTTAGGTACGGCCAGGGTTTCACCCCTCCACTTT.

The V call is TRBV5-1, the J call TRBJ1-1; D ambiguous. The CDR3 is 16 residues long. Germline V gene lookup returns CDR1 SGHRS and CDR2 YFSETQ. Deletions cut 0 bases from V and 1 base from J, with 13 bases between. CDR3: CASSLAGMRENTEAFF. CDR3 coding DNA: TGCGCCAGCAGCTTGGCCGGGATGAGAGAGAACACTGAAGCTTTCTTT.

This clone was seen a handful of times. The chain has TRBV7-2 and TRBJ2-7, with 10 bases that match TRBD2. CDR3 length: 15 amino acids. CDR1 is SGHTA and CDR2 is FQGNSA in the germline V gene. V was pared by 2 bases and J by 2 bases, with 3 bases of the junction left unmatched. The CDR3 reads CASSLPSGRAYEQYF. As DNA, the CDR3 is TGTGCCAGCAGCTTACCGAGCGGGAGGGCCTACGAGCAGTACTTC.

This clone turned up a few times. The J gene is TRBJ1-2, the V gene TRBV5-8; 10 bases are a match to TRBD1. This CDR3 region has 15 residues. CDR1 is SGHTS, CDR2 YDEGEE, per germline. The trim removed 0 bases at V and 3 bases at J, leaving 2 bases unmatched. CDR3 nucleotide sequence: TGTGCCAGCAGCTTGGGGACAGGGGGTGACTATGGCTACACCTTC. Its protein product is CASSLGTGGDYGYTF.

This clone was seen a handful of times. The chain links TRBV5-4 to TRBJ2-7; D assignment may be TRBD1 or TRBD2 (5 bases each). CDR1 and CDR2 (germline): SGHNT, YYREEE (reference sequence). The CDR3 totals 15 residues. Deletions cut 4 bases from V and 3 bases from J, with 17 bases between. This chain's CDR3 is CASSPSLGTLYEQYF. The CDR3 nucleotides read TGTGCCAGCAGCCCCTCCCTTGGGACCCTCTACGAGCAGTACTTC.

This clone was observed a few times. The rearrangement uses TRBV18 and TRBJ1-1; the match to TRBD1 covers 7 bases. The CDR3 is made up of 13 amino acids. The trim removed 3 bases at V and 4 bases at J, leaving 2 bases unmatched. Germline V gives CDR1 KGHSH, CDR2 LQKENI. The CDR3 DNA reads as TGTGCCAGCTCACCGACAGGGACCACTGAAGCTTTCTTT. Translation gives CASSPTGTTEAFF. The variable domain in full, completed from reference TRBV18 and TRBJ1-1, reads NAGVMQNPRHLVRRRGQEARLRCSPMKGHSHVYWYRQLPEEGLKFMVYLQKENIIDESGMPKERFSAEFPKEGPSILRIQQVVRGDSAAYFCASSPTGTTEAFFGQGTRLTVV.

This clone was found a few times. The gene calls are TRBV25-1 and TRBJ2-1, with TRBD2 matching 11 bases. This CDR3 is 16 amino acids long. Germline trimming cut 6 bases from V and 12 bases from J; bases unmatched to any gene: 16. In germline, CDR1 is MGHDK, CDR2 SYGVNS. The CDR3 bases are TGTGCCAGCAGCTTCGGGACTAGCGGACGGAGGTCCGGGCAGTTCTTC. Protein sequence: CASSFGTSGRRSGQFF.

This clone was detected only a few times. J is TRBJ2-7 and V is TRBV18, with 7 bases matching TRBD1. V shed 1 base, J shed 2 bases, and the junction held 2 bases outside the gene matches. CDR1 KGHSH and CDR2 LQKENI come from the germline V gene. The CDR3 runs to 14 residues. The CDR3 loop is CASSPQGAAYEQYF. The DNA for the CDR3 is TGTGCCAGCTCACCACAGGGGGCAGCCTACGAGCAGTACTTC.

This clone was picked up a small number of times. The chain couples TRBV5-5 to TRBJ1-1; no reliable D call. V shed 4 bases and J shed 0 bases, with 10 bases lying between them. CDR3 length equals 14 residues. The V gene's germline CDR1 is SGHKS and CDR2 YYEKEE (reference sequence). For the CDR3, the DNA is TGTGCCAGCAGCCTCCTTCCACTGAACACTGAAGCTTTCTTT. This codes for CASSLLPLNTEAFF.

This clone was counted between two and nine times. The chain is built from TRBV14 and TRBJ1-2; D is unresolved. The CDR3 has 12 amino acids. CDR1 and CDR2 from the germline V gene are SGHDN and FVKESK. Trimming shortened V by 0 bases and J by 7 bases, and 6 bases separated the two germline ends. The CDR3 sequence is CASSQDAVGYTF. The CDR3 DNA reads as TGTGCCAGCAGCCAAGATGCAGTTGGCTACACCTTC.

This clone came up a few times. Other DNA sequences within the sample encode an identical CDR3. V and J are TRBV10-3 and TRBJ2-2; D gene uncertain. There are 11 residues in the CDR3. The V and J ends lost 4 bases and 5 bases respectively, with 2 bases between them. Germline CDR1 reads ENHRY; CDR2 reads SYGVKD. This CDR3 is CAISVTGELFF. CDR3 nucleotides: TGTGCCATCAGTGTAACCGGGGAGCTGTTTTTT.

This clone was counted ten times or more. The chain carries TRBV19 and TRBJ2-1, with D unclear. The CDR3 is 11 residues long. Germline CDR1 and CDR2: LNHDA and SQIVND (reference sequence). CDR3 in DNA: TGTGCGTCGAAGGGATACAATGAGCAGTTCTTC. It is translated as CASKGYNEQFF.

V is TRBV5-1 and J is TRBJ2-2; D assignment may be TRBD1 or TRBD2 (5 bases each). Between the trimmed V and J ends, which lost 7 bases and 0 bases, there was a span of 19 bases. CDR1 SGHRS and CDR2 YFSETQ come from the germline V gene. The CDR3 has 17 residues. The CDR3 DNA reads TGCGCCAGCGCTCACCCGGGGCTACGTTCGAACACCGGGGAGCTGTTTTTT. The encoded protein is CASAHPGLRSNTGELFF.

This clone was picked up a small number of times. The chain recombines TRBV30 with TRBJ2-3; the D gene is possibly TRBD2 (5 bases). V lost 4 bases to trimming and J lost 5 bases, with 10 bases between them. The CDR3 extends over 12 amino acids. Germline CDR1 and CDR2: GTSNPN and SVGIG (reference sequence). CDR3 nucleotides: TGTGCCTGGAACGAAGGAGGAGATACGCAGTATTTT. Protein product: CAWNEGGDTQYF.

V gene TRBV5-1 combines with J gene TRBJ2-6; a weak D match, TRBD1 (7 bases). Trimming cost V 0 bases and J 2 bases, with 12 bases left between them. The germline CDR1 and CDR2 sequences are SGHRS and YFSETQ. The CDR3 consists of 17 residues. Written as DNA, the CDR3 is TGCGCCAGCAGCTTGGTACAGGGGACTGCTGGGGCCAACGTCCTGACTTTC. This sequence encodes CASSLVQGTAGANVLTF.

This sequence joins TRBV19 and TRBJ2-1; a weak D match, TRBD2 (7 bases). Per the germline V gene, CDR1 is LNHDA and CDR2 is SQIVND (reference sequence). The CDR3 length is 14 residues. V lost 5 bases to trimming and J lost 0 bases, with 8 bases between them. The CDR3 DNA reads TGTGCCAGTAGTGCGGGGGCCTCCTACAATGAGCAGTTCTTC. Its translation is CASSAGASYNEQFF.

This clone has just one count. V and J are TRBV7-9 and TRBJ1-6; D possibly corresponds to TRBD1 (6 bases). The CDR3 spans 15 residues. V lost 7 bases and J 7 bases, leaving 17 bases between the germline ends. Germline-derived CDR1 and CDR2 are SEHNR and FQNEAQ (reference sequence). The chain's CDR3 is CASILYGGGNSPLHF. The CDR3 DNA sequence: TGTGCCAGCATCCTTTATGGGGGGGGCAATTCACCCCTCCACTTT.

This clone was seen only a few times. V is TRBV28 and J is TRBJ2-7; D is perhaps TRBD2 (7 bases). The CDR3 contains 13 residues. Germline V gives CDR1 MDHEN, CDR2 SYDVKM. Trimming cost V 9 bases and J 5 bases, with 17 bases left between them. The CDR3 protein is CASVNGGRDEQYF. The CDR3 DNA is TGTGCCAGTGTCAACGGGGGGCGGGACGAGCAGTACTTC.

The CDR3 DNA reads TGTGCCTGGAGTGACTGGGACAAGCAGTACTTC. This encodes CAWSDWDKQYF. V is TRBV30 and J is TRBJ2-7, with a tentative D call TRBD1 (6 bases). CDR3 length: 11 amino acids. Looked up from germline, CDR1 is GTSNPN and CDR2 is SVGIG (reference sequence). Deletions cut 1 base from V and 8 bases from J, with 9 bases between.

This clone was found a few times. The chain couples TRBV6-4 to TRBJ2-5, with D unclear. Germline-derived CDR1 and CDR2 are MRHNA and SNTAGT. The V end lost 2 bases, the J end lost 4 bases, and 8 bases lay between the germline ends. CDR3 length: 13 residues. The CDR3 sequence is CASSDQLGETQYF. The CDR3 DNA follows: TGTGCCAGCAGTGACCAGCTAGGAGAGACCCAGTACTTC.

V usage is TRBV7-3 and J usage is TRBJ1-1, with TRBD1 as a possible D gene (6 bases). V dropped 5 bases and J dropped 6 bases, with 16 bases sitting between them. The CDR3 is 14 residues long. CDR1 SGHTA and CDR2 FQGTGA come from the germline V gene. This CDR3 reads CASSTNRESAEAFF. CDR3 nucleotides: TGTGCCAGCAGCACTAACAGGGAGTCAGCTGAAGCTTTCTTT.

This clone has ten or more counts. The CDR3 DNA is TGTGCCATCACGCAGTCTAGCACAGATACGCAGTATTTT. Encoded protein: CAITQSSTDTQYF. The chain carries TRBV10-3 and TRBJ2-3; D not resolved. Trimming removed 7 bases at V and 0 bases at J, with 8 bases between. Germline CDR1 is ENHRY and CDR2 is SYGVKD. The CDR3 has 13 residues.

This clone has just a few counts. The chain joins TRBV4-2 to TRBJ1-4, with D tentatively TRBD1 (6 bases). This CDR3 comprises 16 residues. V was shortened by 0 bases and J by 8 bases, with 16 bases between the two germline ends. Germline-derived CDR1 and CDR2 are LGHNA and YNFKEQ. CDR3 nucleotide sequence: TGTGCCAGCAGCCAAGAAAAAGGGGGATCAAACGAAAAACTGTTTTTT. Amino acid sequence: CASSQEKGGSNEKLFF.

This sequence joins TRBV5-4 and TRBJ2-3; D gene ambiguous. This CDR3 is built from 14 residues. V was cut by 0 bases and J by 6 bases, with 11 bases left in between. CDR1 and CDR2 (germline): SGHNT, YYREEE (reference sequence). The CDR3 sequence: CASSLGQGVDTQYF. CDR3 bases: TGTGCCAGCAGCTTGGGCCAAGGAGTTGATACGCAGTATTTT.

The table lists this clone with a few counts. The V call is TRBV7-9, the J call TRBJ1-2; D is uncertain. Germline CDR1 reads SEHNR; CDR2 reads FQNEAQ (reference sequence). V was pared by 1 base and J by 7 bases, with 19 bases between. CDR3 length: 16 amino acids. The CDR3 is CASSLDSGRDAGGYTF. The CDR3 DNA sequence: TGTGCCAGCAGCTTAGATTCGGGCAGAGACGCCGGTGGCTACACCTTC. The full variable domain, with the rest looked up from reference TRBV7-9 and TRBJ1-2, is DTGVSQNPRHKITKRGQNVTFRCDPISEHNRLYWYRQTLGQGPEFLTYFQNEAQLEKSRLLSDRFSAERPKGSFSTLEIQRTEQGDSAMYLCASSLDSGRDAGGYTFGSGTRLTVV.

This clone was counted once. V usage is TRBV18 and J usage is TRBJ1-1; possible D gene TRBD1, 5 bases. This CDR3 has 18 amino acids. Germline loops: CDR1 KGHSH, CDR2 LQKENI. V lost 0 bases to trimming and J lost 1 base, with 18 bases between them. CDR3 sequence: CASSPPEGALPQNTEAFF. The CDR3 bases are TGTGCCAGCTCACCACCTGAAGGGGCTCTACCCCAGAACACTGAAGCTTTCTTT.